This passage covers 29 T cell receptor beta chains from one sample sequenced in a study of glioma-infiltrating T cells. TCR alpha and beta CDR3 regions were amplified from RNA using iRepertoire nested multiplex PCR. MiXCR, applied by TCRdb to the multiplex PCR reads, yields one record per CDR3 protein. The sample includes about 89,000 distinct CDR3 sequences, 20% to 25% seen only once; the top ten take 6.7%. Sequencing was performed on glioma tissue, nonneoplastic brain tissue, or PBMCs (not recorded which). The receptors derive from a human donor with low-grade glioma or glioblastoma, undergoing nonglioma brain surgery, or in good health (not recorded which).

Turning to this clonotype: This may arise from a read error, as a much more abundant clone is one base away. The CDR3 here is CASRLQGDPYEQYF. The CDR3 bases are TGTGCCAGCAGACTACAGGGGGACCCCTACGAGCAGTACTTC. The genes are TRBV11-2 and TRBJ2-7; 8 bases agree with TRBD1. V gave up 6 bases and J gave up 2 bases; unmatched junction bases: 6. The germline V gene has CDR1 SGHAT and CDR2 FQNNGV. There are 14 residues in the CDR3.

Many counts were recorded for this clonotype. V and J are TRBV20-1 and TRBJ2-1; 12 bases line up with TRBD1. Germline V gene sequence: CDR1 DFQATT, CDR2 SNEGSKA (reference sequence). V shed 1 base, J shed 6 bases, and the junction held 4 bases outside the gene matches. This CDR3 has 15 amino acids. As DNA, the CDR3 is TGCAGTGCTAGAGGATTGGGACAGGGGGCCAATGAGCAGTTCTTC. It encodes CSARGLGQGANEQFF.

Concerning this clonotype: At one boundary the junction diverges from the germline segment, which might be a read error. This chain joins TRBV9 and TRBJ2-3; D assignment may be TRBD1 or TRBD2 (5 bases each). The germline V gene encodes CDR1 SGDLS and CDR2 YYNGEE. CDR3 length: 16 amino acids. The CDR3 DNA reads as TGTGCCAGAAGCGCCGGGACGGGGTCCAGCACAGATACGCAGTATTTT. It specifies CARSAGTGSSTDTQYF.

This chain uses TRBV12-3 or TRBV12-4 with TRBJ2-1; 8 bases fit TRBD1. J gave up 7 bases and V 5 bases, and 19 bases lay outside the gene matches. This CDR3 is 18 amino acids long. The CDR3 nucleotides read TGTGCCAGCAGTCCGTTAAACTCCGGGACAGGACGTGGAAATGAGCAGTTCTTC. It yields the protein CASSPLNSGTGRGNEQFF.

As concerns this clonotype: The junction does not match germline at one end; this may be a read error. J is TRBJ2-5 and V is TRBV19; 14 bases agree with TRBD2. The CDR3 is 17 residues long. Per germline, CDR1 LNHDA and CDR2 SQIVND (reference sequence). CDR3 in DNA: TGTGCCAGTAGTATAGCTAGGACTAGCGGGAGGCGGAAGACCAAGTACTTC. It encodes CASSIARTSGRRKTKYF.

This clonotype occurred many times. The J gene is TRBJ2-1, the V gene TRBV15; 9 bases align to TRBD1. The junction had 13 bases not matched to a gene; V was cut back by 0 bases and J by 10 bases. The CDR3 has 17 residues. CDR1 is LNHNV and CDR2 is YYDKDF in the germline V gene (reference sequence). The CDR3 coding sequence is TGTGCCACCAGCAGAGACTCCGGGACAGGGAGTACGGGGGAGCAGTTCTTC. This translates into CATSRDSGTGSTGEQFF.

Concerning this clonotype itself: This may be a read error: a much more frequent sequence differs by one nucleotide. The chain is built from TRBV3-1 and TRBJ1-2; the D is unclear. The CDR3 has 15 residues. Looked up from germline, CDR1 is LGHDT and CDR2 is YNNKEL (reference sequence). V lost 0 bases, J lost 0 bases, and 8 bases lay in between. Here the CDR3 DNA reads TGTGCCAGCAGCCAAGAATACAGAGCTAACTATGGCTACACCTTC. Translation: CASSQEYRANYGYTF.

This clonotype was picked up many times. This chain uses TRBV20-1 with TRBJ2-5; D gene uncertain. V lost 3 bases to trimming and J lost 7 bases, with 12 bases between them. Looked up from germline, CDR1 is DFQATT and CDR2 is SNEGSKA (reference sequence). This CDR3 is 12 amino acids long. The CDR3 nucleotides read TGCAGTGCTAGGAGCCTACGAGGGACCCAGTACTTC. It codes for CSARSLRGTQYF.

The sample holds many counts of this clonotype. CDR3 loop: CAIKRDSNYGYTF. The CDR3 DNA is TGTGCCATCAAGAGGGACTCGAACTATGGCTACACCTTC. The chain joins TRBV10-3 to TRBJ1-2, with a possible D match to TRBD1 (5 bases). The V gene lost 7 bases and the J gene lost 2 bases, with 11 bases spanning the gap. Germline V gives CDR1 ENHRY, CDR2 SYGVKD. The CDR3 consists of 13 residues.

This clonotype has at least ten counts. This chain joins TRBV4-1 and TRBJ2-2; D may be TRBD1 (5 bases). The CDR3 is 18 amino acids. CDR1 and CDR2 from the germline V gene are MGHRA and YSYEKL. Trimming removed 0 bases from V and 0 bases from J, with 14 bases in between. The CDR3 DNA is TGCGCCAGCAGCCAAGATGACAGAAATATACCGAACACCGGGGAGCTGTTTTTT. It is translated as CASSQDDRNIPNTGELFF.

The rearrangement links TRBV12-3 or TRBV12-4 to TRBJ2-7; D remains ambiguous. V lost 5 bases and J 2 bases, leaving 7 bases between the germline ends. The CDR3 sequence is 12 residues long. The CDR3: CASSPRPYEQYF. CDR3 coding DNA: TGTGCCAGCAGTCCTAGACCCTACGAGCAGTACTTC.

This clonotype was recorded at least ten times. This sequence joins TRBV5-1 and TRBJ2-3; 7 nucleotides match TRBD2. CDR1 and CDR2 (germline): SGHRS, YFSETQ. The ends lost 4 bases at V and 2 bases at J; junction bases unmatched: 4. The CDR3 runs 14 residues. The CDR3 bases are TGCGCCAGCAGCCCGGGACTAACCACAGATACGCAGTATTTT. It is translated as CASSPGLTTDTQYF.

The rearrangement uses TRBV5-4 and TRBJ1-2; D unresolved. The CDR3 runs to 15 residues. Looked up from germline, CDR1 is SGHNT and CDR2 is YYREEE (reference sequence). Trimming took off 0 bases at V and 0 bases at J, with 9 bases between the two ends. The CDR3, as DNA: TGTGCCAGCAGCTTGGAATCAACAGCTAACTATGGCTACACCTTC. It yields the protein CASSLESTANYGYTF.

This clonotype was counted at least ten times. This chain uses TRBV18 with TRBJ2-1; D possibly corresponds to TRBD1 (6 bases). The CDR3 spans 15 residues. The V end was cut by 2 bases, the J end by 5 bases, with 13 bases between. Germline loops: CDR1 KGHSH, CDR2 LQKENI. The CDR3 loop reads CASSPLDSGNNEQFF. The CDR3 coding sequence is TGTGCCAGCTCACCATTGGACAGTGGGAACAATGAGCAGTTCTTC.

This clonotype has at least ten counts. The V call is TRBV10-3, the J call TRBJ2-5; D might be TRBD1 (6 bases). Trimming removed 3 bases from V and 4 bases from J, with 15 bases in between. This CDR3 is built from 15 residues. Per germline, CDR1 ENHRY and CDR2 SYGVKD. The CDR3 here is CAISDARQVGETQYF. The CDR3 DNA reads as TGTGCCATCAGTGACGCAAGACAGGTCGGAGAGACCCAGTACTTC.

This chain uses TRBV5-1 with TRBJ2-5; D unclear. The CDR3 consists of 14 residues. Germline-derived CDR1 and CDR2 are SGHRS and YFSETQ. Trimming stripped 4 bases from V and 5 bases from J, with 15 bases between. CDR3 amino acids: CASSTALSPETQYF. Written as DNA, the CDR3 is TGCGCCAGCAGCACCGCACTCAGCCCCGAGACCCAGTACTTC.

This clonotype was seen many times. The chain is built from TRBV10-2 and TRBJ1-1, with 8 bases matching TRBD1. Germline V lookup: CDR1 WSHSY, CDR2 SAAADI. V lost 2 bases and J lost 3; bases outside the gene matches: 2. This CDR3 region has 14 residues. The CDR3 coding sequence is TGCGCCAGCAGTGAGACAGGGGGTGACACTGAAGCTTTCTTT. Translated, it gives CASSETGGDTEAFF.

Many counts were recorded for this clonotype. The J gene is TRBJ1-4, the V gene TRBV6-1, with a possible D match to TRBD1 (5 bases). The CDR3 extends over 16 amino acids. The V gene's germline CDR1 is MNHNS and CDR2 SASEGT. Trimming took 5 bases from V and 5 from J, leaving 18 bases between them. The CDR3 region is CASSRGPGTPNEKLFF. The CDR3 nucleotides read TGTGCCAGCAGTCGTGGGCCCGGGACTCCCAATGAAAAACTGTTTTTT.

The chain's CDR3 is CASSYTGRAQYF. The CDR3 DNA sequence: TGTGCCAGCAGTTACACGGGGAGGGCCCAGTACTTC. This chain links TRBV6-5 with TRBJ2-5; 7 positions agree with TRBD2. CDR1 is MNHEY, CDR2 SVGAGI, per germline. The CDR3 is made up of 12 amino acids. With 2 bases clipped from V and 9 bases from J, the junction kept 3 bases outside the gene matches.

This clonotype was counted ten times or more. The V and J genes are TRBV15 and TRBJ2-3, with no clear D. In germline, CDR1 is LNHNV, CDR2 YYDKDF (reference sequence). The CDR3 totals 13 residues. The V gene lost 4 bases and the J gene lost 4 bases, with 9 bases spanning the gap. The CDR3 bases are TGTGCCACCAGCACCGGACGAGCAGATACGCAGTATTTT. Translating gives CATSTGRADTQYF.

The genes are TRBV5-6 and TRBJ2-3; 11 bases are a match to TRBD2. Looked up from germline, CDR1 is SGHDT and CDR2 is YYEEEE. The CDR3 sequence is 16 residues long. The trim removed 4 bases at V and 1 base at J, leaving 5 bases unmatched. CDR3 in amino acids: CASSVTSGGGTDTQYF. For the CDR3, the DNA is TGTGCCAGCAGCGTAACTAGCGGGGGCGGCACAGATACGCAGTATTTT.

This clonotype was recorded at least ten times. CDR3 sequence (DNA): TGTGCCAGCAGTTCGAGGCATTCTGGGGCCAACGTCCTGACTTTC. This sequence encodes CASSSRHSGANVLTF. The chain has TRBV6-2 or TRBV6-3 and TRBJ2-6, with D unclear. From germline, CDR1 is MNHEY and CDR2 SVGEGT. The CDR3 sequence is 15 residues long. V lost 4 bases and J lost 1, with 8 bases in between.

This clonotype turned up a few times. V and J are TRBV3-1 and TRBJ1-2; D uncertain. The CDR3 sequence is 15 residues long. Trimming removed 4 bases at V and 4 bases at J, with 16 bases between. Germline V CDR1 and CDR2: LGHDT, YNNKEL (reference sequence). CDR3 loop: CASSRNPWGTYGYTF. As DNA, the CDR3 is TGTGCCAGCAGCCGAAACCCTTGGGGAACCTATGGCTACACCTTC.

The table lists this clonotype with many counts. The chain links TRBV7-2 to TRBJ2-5; D is unclear. There are 12 residues in the CDR3. Germline V gene data show CDR1 as SGHTA and CDR2 as FQGNSA. V gave up 3 bases and J gave up 3 bases, with 5 bases separating them. In nucleotides, the CDR3 is TGTGCCAGCAGCTTTACGAAAGAGACCCAGTACTTC. Its protein is CASSFTKETQYF.

Regarding this clonotype: This may be a read error, as it is one base from a much larger clone. This chain uses TRBV7-2 with TRBJ2-7; D may be TRBD2 (6 bases). Germline V CDR1 and CDR2: SGHTA, FQGNSA. The CDR3 covers 16 residues. The DNA for the CDR3 is TGTGCCAGCAGCTCCTCGCCCCGGGGGTGGTCCTACGAGCGGTACTTC. Translated: CASSSSPRGWSYERYF.

This clonotype has ten or more counts. V gene TRBV7-7 combines with J gene TRBJ2-1; D not resolved. Trimming shortened V by 4 bases and J by 5 bases, and 9 bases separated the two germline ends. The CDR3 has 13 amino acids. CDR1 SSHAT and CDR2 FNYEAQ come from the germline V gene (reference sequence). The CDR3 protein is CASSSASNNEQFF. The CDR3 DNA reads TGTGCCAGCAGCTCTGCTAGTAACAATGAGCAGTTCTTC.

The rearrangement uses TRBV25-1 and TRBJ1-1; D is possibly TRBD1 (5 bases). The V end was cut by 8 bases, the J end by 3 bases, with 19 bases between. The CDR3 extends over 15 amino acids. The V gene's germline CDR1 is MGHDK and CDR2 SYGVNS. As DNA, the CDR3 is TGTGCCAGCGGAAGGGGCAGCAGGGTGGACACTGAAGCTTTCTTT. It yields the protein CASGRGSRVDTEAFF.

This clonotype was seen many times. The genes are TRBV10-2 and TRBJ2-7; a weak D match, TRBD1 (5 bases). CDR1 and CDR2 from the germline V gene are WSHSY and SAAADI. V lost 10 bases to trimming and J lost 0 bases, with 13 bases between them. CDR3 size: 13 residues. The CDR3 nucleotides read TGCGCCACCAACTACGACAGCTCCTACGAGCAGTACTTC. Translated, it gives CATNYDSSYEQYF.

This clonotype was observed at least ten times. The chain combines TRBV12-3 or TRBV12-4 with TRBJ1-1; D call uncertain. Trimming cost V 2 bases and J 4 bases, with 5 bases left between them. The CDR3 extends over 12 amino acids. CDR3 region: CASSLRRTEAFF. The CDR3 DNA follows: TGTGCCAGCAGTTTACGCCGCACTGAAGCTTTCTTT.